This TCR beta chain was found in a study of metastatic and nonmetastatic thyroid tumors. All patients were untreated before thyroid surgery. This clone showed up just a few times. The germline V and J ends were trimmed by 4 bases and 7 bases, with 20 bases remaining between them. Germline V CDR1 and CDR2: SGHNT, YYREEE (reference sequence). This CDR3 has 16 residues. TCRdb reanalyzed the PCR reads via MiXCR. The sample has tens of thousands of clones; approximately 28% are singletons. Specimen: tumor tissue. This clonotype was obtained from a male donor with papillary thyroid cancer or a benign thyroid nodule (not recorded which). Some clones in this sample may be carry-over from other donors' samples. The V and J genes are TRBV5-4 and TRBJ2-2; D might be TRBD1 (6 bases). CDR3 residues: CASSIASGTHSGELFF. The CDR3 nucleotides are TGTGCCAGCAGCATAGCCTCCGGGACACATAGCGGGGAGCTGTTTTTT.